These 4 T cell receptor beta chains were all obtained from the same sample, sequenced in a study of T cells in Graves' hyperthyroidism and ophthalmopathy. Using RNA transcripts as the source, TCR beta CDR3 regions were amplified. The HTBI primer set drove a first-round RT-PCR of the TCR CDR3. From the multiplex PCR reads, TCRdb called clonotypes with MiXCR, one entry per CDR3 protein. The sample consists of 400,000 to 500,000 distinct CDR3 sequences, about an eighth of them appearing once. The sequenced material came from blood. These receptors were obtained from a woman younger than 30 with Graves' hyperthyroidism.

This clonotype was detected only a few times. The chain recombines TRBV2 with TRBJ1-5, with D unresolved. Germline V gene lookup returns CDR1 SNHLY and CDR2 FYNNEI. This CDR3 spans 14 amino acids. Deletions cut 6 bases from V and 9 bases from J, with 18 bases between. The CDR3 here is CASSNGERTWPQHF. CDR3 DNA: TGTGCCAGCAGCAATGGGGAAAGGACCTGGCCCCAGCATTTT.

This clonotype was seen repeatedly, ten times or more. This chain joins TRBV12-3 or TRBV12-4 and TRBJ1-2; D is unresolved. The CDR3 has 12 amino acids. The V end was cut by 5 bases, the J end by 8 bases, with 12 bases between. CDR3 amino acids: CASSPPGSGYTF. In DNA form, the CDR3 reads TGTGCCAGCAGTCCCCCGGGGAGCGGCTACACCTTC.

There are many counts of this clonotype. The J gene is TRBJ2-5, the V gene TRBV11-3; 12 positions match TRBD2. Germline CDR1 is SGHNT and CDR2 is YENEEA. The CDR3 covers 16 residues. The V and J ends lost 5 bases and 5 bases, in that order; junction bases with no gene match: 9. DNA for the CDR3: TGTGCCAGCAGCCCGCGACTAGCGGGAGCGATGGAGACCCAGTACTTC. This translates into CASSPRLAGAMETQYF.

This clonotype showed up just once. V and J are TRBV9 and TRBJ1-1; possible D gene TRBD1, 5 bases. The CDR3 spans 13 residues. V lost 2 bases, J lost 3 bases, and 8 bases lay in between. The germline CDR1 and CDR2 sequences are SGDLS and YYNGEE. CDR3 in DNA: TGTGCCAGCAGCGTGTGGGGGGACACTGAAGCTTTCTTT. It yields the protein CASSVWGDTEAFF. The full variable domain, completed using reference TRBV9 and TRBJ1-1, is DSGVTQTPKHLITATGQRVTLRCSPRSGDLSVYWYQQSLDQGLQFLIQYYNGEERAKGNILERFSAQQFPDLHSELNLSSLELGDSALYFCASSVWGDTEAFFGQGTRLTVV.